This T cell receptor beta chain comes out of a study of blood T cell repertoires in COVID-19. Study-wide background: The United States, Italy and Spain provided the acute and convalescent COVID-19 samples. The analysed material was cDNA or gDNA that came from T cells, B-cell-depleted T cells, or PBMCs.

Two negative PCRs, clearance, or symptom resolution were required of recovered Cohort 3 donors. The CDR3 consists of 17 residues. Germline V lookup: CDR1 SGHVS, CDR2 FQNEAQ. Trimming took 5 bases from V and 0 from J, leaving 19 bases between them. Libraries were prepared by immunoSEQ multiplex PCR; TCRdb keeps only in-frame clonotypes and omits some of them. The sample lists under 200,000 clones; roughly 80% were seen once. The genes are TRBV7-8 and TRBJ1-1; D is unresolved. The sequenced material came from PBMCs or T cells enriched from blood (not recorded which). This TCR derives from a woman in her sixties or seventies who had recovered from COVID-19. In nucleotides, the CDR3 is TGTGCCAGCAGCGCCCGTCCCGGGGTCGGGATGAACACTGAAGCTTTCTTT. This codes for CASSARPGVGMNTEAFF.